Listed below are T cell receptor beta chains from one sample, sequenced in a study of post-analysis software for immune sequencing data. TCRdb re-derived calls from the PCR reads in MiXCR, one entry per CDR3 protein. The profile shows roughly 580,000 distinct CDR3 sequences, 44% of them singletons. Sequenced: blood. The receptors were gathered from a girl aged 10-17 years with multiple sclerosis. Both conserved end residues are part of each CDR3. The order of the fields is J gene, D gene, V gene, clone size, CDR3 protein, CDR3 DNA. D genes are given only for firm matches. Only some rows state a clone size, as once, few, many or a class for expanded clones.

J gene: TRBJ2-6; D gene: NA; V gene: TRBV2; clone size: NA; CDR3 protein: CATQRDILASGANVLTF; CDR3 DNA: TGTGCCACCCAACGGGACATACTAGCCTCTGGGGCCAACGTCCTGACTTTC
J gene: TRBJ2-7; D gene: NA; V gene: TRBV20-1; clone size: NA; CDR3 protein: CSARDPARGYEQYF; CDR3 DNA: TGCAGTGCTAGAGATCCCGCCAGGGGCTACGAGCAGTACTTC
J gene: TRBJ2-5; D gene: NA; V gene: TRBV27; clone size: NA; CDR3 protein: CASSSSRWKTDSFKKETQYF; CDR3 DNA: TGTGCCAGCAGTTCATCTCGGTGGAAAACCGACAGTTTCAAGAAAGAGACCCAGTACTTC
J gene: TRBJ2-1; D gene: NA; V gene: TRBV21-1; clone size: once; CDR3 protein: CASSPIGQGPDERFF; CDR3 DNA: TGTGCCAGCAGCCCTATCGGGCAGGGGCCCGATGAGCGGTTCTTC
J gene: TRBJ2-5; D gene: TRBD2; V gene: TRBV12-3/TRBV12-4; clone size: few; CDR3 protein: CASRRTSGQETQYF; CDR3 DNA: TGTGCCAGCAGACGGACTAGCGGACAAGAGACCCAGTACTTC
J gene: TRBJ2-1; D gene: TRBD1; V gene: TRBV25-1; clone size: few; CDR3 protein: CASSATGDEQFF; CDR3 DNA: TGTGCCAGCAGTGCGACAGGGGACGAGCAGTTCTTC
J gene: TRBJ2-7; D gene: NA; V gene: TRBV4-1; clone size: few; CDR3 protein: CASSQEGQISYEQYF; CDR3 DNA: TGCGCCAGCAGCCAAGAAGGTCAGATCTCCTACGAGCAGTACTTC
J gene: TRBJ2-3; D gene: NA; V gene: TRBV4-1; clone size: NA; CDR3 protein: CASSQAGAATDTQYF; CDR3 DNA: TGCGCCAGCAGCCAAGCGGGGGCCGCCACAGATACGCAGTATTTT
J gene: TRBJ1-4; D gene: NA; V gene: TRBV6-6; clone size: NA; CDR3 protein: CASSYSGDGLEDEKLFF; CDR3 DNA: TGTGCCAGCAGTTACTCGGGGGACGGTCTGGAGGATGAAAAACTGTTTTTT
J gene: TRBJ2-1; D gene: NA; V gene: TRBV12-3/TRBV12-4; clone size: few; CDR3 protein: CASRPRSADSNEQFF; CDR3 DNA: TGTGCCAGCAGACCTCGTAGCGCCGACAGCAATGAGCAGTTCTTC
J gene: TRBJ2-1; D gene: TRBD2; V gene: TRBV7-2; clone size: NA; CDR3 protein: CASSLGLAGSGVNEQFF; CDR3 DNA: TGTGCCAGCAGCCTGGGACTAGCGGGGAGTGGAGTCAATGAGCAGTTCTTC
J gene: TRBJ1-1; D gene: NA; V gene: TRBV10-3; clone size: few; CDR3 protein: CAISEGVDTEAFF; CDR3 DNA: TGTGCCATCAGTGAGGGAGTCGACACTGAAGCTTTCTTT
J gene: TRBJ2-7; D gene: TRBD2; V gene: TRBV12-3/TRBV12-4; clone size: NA; CDR3 protein: CASSQRASGRTAYEQYF; CDR3 DNA: TGTGCCAGCAGTCAGAGGGCTAGCGGGAGGACCGCCTACGAGCAGTACTTC
J gene: TRBJ2-7; D gene: NA; V gene: TRBV5-1; clone size: few; CDR3 protein: CASSLQTGPYEQYF; CDR3 DNA: TGCGCCAGCAGCTTGCAAACAGGGCCCTACGAGCAGTACTTC
J gene: TRBJ2-7; D gene: TRBD2; V gene: TRBV10-3; clone size: NA; CDR3 protein: CAISDGGKYEQYF; CDR3 DNA: TGTGCCATCAGTGACGGGGGGAAGTACGAGCAGTACTTC
J gene: TRBJ2-3; D gene: NA; V gene: TRBV21-1; clone size: NA; CDR3 protein: CASSKGGWVWRLATDTQYF; CDR3 DNA: TGTGCCAGCAGCAAAGGGGGATGGGTATGGCGGCTAGCCACAGATACGCAGTATTTT
J gene: TRBJ2-1; D gene: TRBD2; V gene: TRBV7-3; clone size: NA; CDR3 protein: CASSFAGGTYNEQFF; CDR3 DNA: TGTGCCAGCAGCTTCGCGGGGGGAACCTACAATGAGCAGTTCTTC
J gene: TRBJ2-1; D gene: NA; V gene: TRBV11-3; clone size: few; CDR3 protein: CASSPKRTRVHNEQFF; CDR3 DNA: TGTGCCAGCAGCCCAAAGCGGACAAGGGTTCACAATGAGCAGTTCTTC
J gene: TRBJ2-4; D gene: NA; V gene: TRBV27; clone size: NA; CDR3 protein: CASTGGGMGNIQYF; CDR3 DNA: TGTGCCAGCACCGGCGGCGGCATGGGAAACATTCAGTACTTC
J gene: TRBJ1-4; D gene: NA; V gene: TRBV7-8; clone size: NA; CDR3 protein: CASSRDWVTNEKLFF; CDR3 DNA: TGTGCCAGCAGCCGAGACTGGGTGACTAATGAAAAACTGTTTTTT
J gene: TRBJ2-7; D gene: NA; V gene: TRBV7-9; clone size: NA; CDR3 protein: CASSFFANEQYF; CDR3 DNA: TGTGCCAGCAGCTTTTTCGCAAACGAGCAGTACTTC
J gene: TRBJ2-3; D gene: NA; V gene: TRBV6-5; clone size: NA; CDR3 protein: CASRYYGLQYF; CDR3 DNA: TGTGCCAGCAGGTACTACGGGTTGCAGTATTTT
J gene: TRBJ2-5; D gene: NA; V gene: TRBV12-3/TRBV12-4; clone size: few; CDR3 protein: CASRSSGETQYF; CDR3 DNA: TGTGCCAGCCGAAGCTCGGGGGAGACCCAGTACTTC
J gene: TRBJ1-1; D gene: TRBD1; V gene: TRBV5-1; clone size: NA; CDR3 protein: CASSLQGVDTEAFF; CDR3 DNA: TGCGCCAGCAGCTTACAGGGGGTAGACACTGAAGCTTTCTTT
J gene: TRBJ2-1; D gene: NA; V gene: TRBV7-8; clone size: few; CDR3 protein: CASSPGGTSRNEQFF; CDR3 DNA: TGTGCCAGCAGCCCCGGTGGGACCTCGCGCAATGAGCAGTTCTTC
J gene: TRBJ2-4; D gene: TRBD2; V gene: TRBV3-1; clone size: NA; CDR3 protein: CASSFGAGTGYIQYF; CDR3 DNA: TGTGCCAGCAGCTTTGGAGCGGGAACGGGATACATTCAGTACTTC
J gene: TRBJ2-7; D gene: NA; V gene: TRBV7-9; clone size: NA; CDR3 protein: CASSFSSANTHYEQYF; CDR3 DNA: TGTGCCAGCAGCTTTAGTTCGGCAAACACTCACTACGAGCAGTACTTC
J gene: TRBJ2-2; D gene: NA; V gene: TRBV12-3/TRBV12-4; clone size: NA; CDR3 protein: CASLPGHGNTGELFF; CDR3 DNA: TGTGCCAGCTTACCGGGACACGGGAACACCGGGGAGCTGTTTTTT